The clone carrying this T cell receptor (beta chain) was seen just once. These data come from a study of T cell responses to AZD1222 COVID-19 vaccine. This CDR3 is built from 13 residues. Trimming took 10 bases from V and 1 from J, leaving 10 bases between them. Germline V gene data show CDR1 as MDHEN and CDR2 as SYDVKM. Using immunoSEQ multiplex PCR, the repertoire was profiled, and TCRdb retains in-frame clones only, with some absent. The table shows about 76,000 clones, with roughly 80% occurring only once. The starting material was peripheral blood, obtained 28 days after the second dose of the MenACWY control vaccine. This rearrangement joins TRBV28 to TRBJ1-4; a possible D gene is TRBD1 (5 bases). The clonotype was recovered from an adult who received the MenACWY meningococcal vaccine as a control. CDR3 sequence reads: CATTGETNEKLFF. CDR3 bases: TGTGCCACTACGGGGGAAACTAATGAAAAACTGTTTTTT.